What follows describes a single T cell receptor (beta chain). Antigen: not known. Roughly 210 ng DNA, approximately 30,000 T cell genomes, went into each sorted-subset replicate PCR. Assay: immunoSEQ multiplex PCR; the TCRdb copy retains only in-frame clones and omits some. This repertoire shows 2 million to 2.5 million clones, 80% to 95% found once; its top ten account for roughly 0.36%. The sample belongs to a study of shared clonotypes between healthy human individuals. Whole-study results and caveats: Richness estimates generally favored naive over memory subsets.

Sequenced sample: naive CD4+ T cells from PBMCs. As for subset: CD45RA+ positively selected. This receptor was identified in a man aged 18 to 29 in good health. Some clones in this sample may be carry-over from other donors' samples.

The CDR3 here is CSALYRDFQYF. CDR3 DNA sequence: TGCAGTGCCCTCTACAGGGATTTTCAGTACTTC. The rearrangement uses TRBV20-1 and TRBJ2-4, with D perhaps matching TRBD1 (6 bases). V shed 6 bases and J shed 11 bases, with 14 bases lying between them. The CDR3 contains 11 residues. Looked up from germline, CDR1 is DFQATT and CDR2 is SNEGSKA (reference sequence).